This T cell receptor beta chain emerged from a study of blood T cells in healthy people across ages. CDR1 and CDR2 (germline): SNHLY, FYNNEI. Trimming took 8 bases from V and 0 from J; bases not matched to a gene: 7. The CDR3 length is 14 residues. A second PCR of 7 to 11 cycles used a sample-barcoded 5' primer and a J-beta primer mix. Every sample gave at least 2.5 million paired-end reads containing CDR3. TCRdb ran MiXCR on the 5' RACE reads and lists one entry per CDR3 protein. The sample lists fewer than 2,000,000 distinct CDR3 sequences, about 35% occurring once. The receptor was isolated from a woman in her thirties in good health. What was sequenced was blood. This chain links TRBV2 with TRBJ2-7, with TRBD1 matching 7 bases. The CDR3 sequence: CASQRDRNSYEQYF. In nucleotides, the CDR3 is TGTGCCAGCCAAAGGGACAGAAACTCCTACGAGCAGTACTTC.